The sequence of this TCR beta chain was determined in a study of PD-L1 blockade in urothelial cancer. About the study: Between 0 and 3 chemotherapy regimens preceded treatment for each patient. Blood was analyzed 3 weeks (second dose) and 6 weeks after treatment start.

Assay used: immunoSEQ multiplex PCR; TCRdb lists only in-frame clones, some missing. The table includes some 54,000 clones, over 75% detected once. The material was PBMCs, obtained around atezolizumab (anti-PD-L1) treatment. The TCR sequence derives from a man aged 40-50 years with urothelial cancer.

CDR3 nucleotides: TGCGCCAGCCGTCCTGACAGGGCCAACTATGGCTACACCTTC. Protein sequence: CASRPDRANYGYTF. V and J are TRBV10-1 and TRBJ1-2; 7 nucleotides match TRBD1. The CDR3 sequence is 14 residues long. The V gene end was trimmed by 8 bases and the J gene end by 2 bases; junction bases not matched to a gene: 8. Germline V gives CDR1 WNHNN, CDR2 SYGVQD (reference sequence).